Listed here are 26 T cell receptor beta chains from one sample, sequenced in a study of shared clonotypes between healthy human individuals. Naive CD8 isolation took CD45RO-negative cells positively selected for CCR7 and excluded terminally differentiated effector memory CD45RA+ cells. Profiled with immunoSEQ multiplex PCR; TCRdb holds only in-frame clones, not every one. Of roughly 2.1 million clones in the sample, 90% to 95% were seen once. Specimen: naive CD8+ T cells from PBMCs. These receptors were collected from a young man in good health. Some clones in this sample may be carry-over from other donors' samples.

Here the CDR3 DNA reads TGTGCCAGCAGCTTGGCCGTTGTCAGTACCCACGAGCAGTACTTC. It yields the protein CASSLAVVSTHEQYF. The chain combines TRBV5-6 with TRBJ2-7; D is unclear. Per the germline V gene, CDR1 is SGHDT and CDR2 is YYEEEE. The CDR3 is 15 amino acids. V lost 0 bases to trimming and J lost 5 bases, with 15 bases between them.

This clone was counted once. The CDR3 region is CASGTDNEKLFF. For the CDR3, the DNA is TGTGCCAGCGGCACCGATAATGAAAAACTGTTTTTT. This chain joins TRBV6-6 and TRBJ1-4; no clear D gene. CDR1 MNHNY and CDR2 SVGAGI come from the germline V gene (reference sequence). V was shortened by 8 bases and J by 4 bases, with 8 bases between the two germline ends. The length of the CDR3 is 12 residues.

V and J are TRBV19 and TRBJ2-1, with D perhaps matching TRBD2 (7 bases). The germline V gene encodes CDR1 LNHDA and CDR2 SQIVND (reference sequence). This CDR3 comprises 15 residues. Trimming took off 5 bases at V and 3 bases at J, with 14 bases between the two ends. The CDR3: CASSPGEGFYNEQFF. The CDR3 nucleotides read TGTGCCAGTAGTCCAGGGGAGGGATTCTACAATGAGCAGTTCTTC. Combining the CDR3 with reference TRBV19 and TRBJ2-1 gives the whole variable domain DGGITQSPKYLFRKEGQNVTLSCEQNLNHDAMYWYRQDPGQGLRLIYYSQIVNDFQKGDIAEGYSVSREKKESFPLTVTSAQKNPTAFYLCASSPGEGFYNEQFFGPGTRLTVL.

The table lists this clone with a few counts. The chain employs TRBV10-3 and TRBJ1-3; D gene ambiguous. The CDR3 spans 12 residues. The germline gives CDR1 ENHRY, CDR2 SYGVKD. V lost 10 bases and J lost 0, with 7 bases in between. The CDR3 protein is CATGPSGNTIYF. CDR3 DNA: TGTGCCACCGGGCCCTCTGGAAACACCATATATTTT.

CDR3 residues: CASSIVGGNTEAFF. Written as DNA, the CDR3 is TGTGCCAGCAGTATAGTGGGCGGAAACACTGAAGCTTTCTTT. V usage is TRBV27 and J usage is TRBJ1-1, with D hard to call. Trimming shortened V by 5 bases and J by 2 bases, and 12 bases separated the two germline ends. The CDR3 has 14 amino acids. CDR1 MNHEY and CDR2 SMNVEV come from the germline V gene (reference sequence).

The CDR3 nucleotides are TGCGCCAGCAGCTCCCTCAGGGGACAGGGGGCTGATGGCTACACCTTC. It encodes CASSSLRGQGADGYTF. The gene calls are TRBV5-1 and TRBJ1-2; the match to TRBD1 covers 12 bases. V shed 3 bases and J 6 bases; nucleotides not matched to a gene: 9. The CDR3 length is 16 residues. Germline V gene sequence: CDR1 SGHRS, CDR2 YFSETQ. The complete variable domain, with remaining parts taken from reference TRBV5-1 and TRBJ1-2, reads KAGVTQTPRYLIKTRGQQVTLSCSPISGHRSVSWYQQTPGQGLQFLFEYFSETQRNKGNFPGRFSGRQFSNSRSEMNVSTLELGDSALYLCASSSLRGQGADGYTFGSGTRLTVV.

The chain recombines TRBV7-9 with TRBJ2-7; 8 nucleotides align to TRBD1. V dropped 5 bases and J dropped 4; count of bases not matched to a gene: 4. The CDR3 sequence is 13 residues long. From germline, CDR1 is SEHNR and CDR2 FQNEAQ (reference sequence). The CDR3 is CASSTGDRYEQYF. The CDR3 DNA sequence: TGTGCCAGCAGCACGGGGGACAGGTACGAGCAGTACTTC.

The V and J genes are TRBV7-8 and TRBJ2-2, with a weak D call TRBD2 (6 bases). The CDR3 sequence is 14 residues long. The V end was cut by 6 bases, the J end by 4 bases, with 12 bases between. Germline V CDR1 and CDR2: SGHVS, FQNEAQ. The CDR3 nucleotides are TGTGCCAGCAGATACGGGACTCTCACCGGGGAGCTGTTTTTT. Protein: CASRYGTLTGELFF.

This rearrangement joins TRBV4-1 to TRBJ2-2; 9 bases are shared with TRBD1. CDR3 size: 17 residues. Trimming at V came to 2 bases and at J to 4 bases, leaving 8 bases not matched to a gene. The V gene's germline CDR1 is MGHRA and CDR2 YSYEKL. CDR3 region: CASSQLPGQGPTGELFF. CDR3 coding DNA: TGCGCCAGCAGCCAACTCCCGGGACAGGGCCCCACCGGGGAGCTGTTTTTT.

The CDR3 sequence: CASSFLLGRGEAFF. DNA for the CDR3: TGTGCCAGCAGTTTCCTCCTTGGAAGGGGAGAGGCTTTCTTT. The V gene is TRBV27, the J gene TRBJ1-1; weak D call: TRBD1 (5 bases). The CDR3 loop spans 14 amino acids. V was cut by 3 bases and J by 11 bases, with 19 bases left in between. The germline V gene has CDR1 MNHEY and CDR2 SMNVEV (reference sequence).

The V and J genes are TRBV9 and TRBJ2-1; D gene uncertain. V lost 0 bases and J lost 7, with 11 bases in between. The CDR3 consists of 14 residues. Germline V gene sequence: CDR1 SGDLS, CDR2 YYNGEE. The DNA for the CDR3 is TGTGCCAGCAGCGTAGATCAATTTGCTAATGAGCAGTTCTTC. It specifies CASSVDQFANEQFF.

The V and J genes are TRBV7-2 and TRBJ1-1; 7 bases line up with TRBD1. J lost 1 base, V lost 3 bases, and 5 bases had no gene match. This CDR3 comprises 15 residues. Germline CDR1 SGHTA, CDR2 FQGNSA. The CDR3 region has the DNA TGTGCCAGCAGCTTCCGACAGGGAGGGAACACTGAAGCTTTCTTT. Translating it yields CASSFRQGGNTEAFF.

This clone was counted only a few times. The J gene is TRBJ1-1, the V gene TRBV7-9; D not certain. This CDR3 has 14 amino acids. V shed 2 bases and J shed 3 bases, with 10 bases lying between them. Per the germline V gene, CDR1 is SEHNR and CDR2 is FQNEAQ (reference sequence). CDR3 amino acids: CASSLLRGDTEAFF. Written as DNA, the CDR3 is TGTGCCAGCAGCTTACTGAGAGGTGACACTGAAGCTTTCTTT.

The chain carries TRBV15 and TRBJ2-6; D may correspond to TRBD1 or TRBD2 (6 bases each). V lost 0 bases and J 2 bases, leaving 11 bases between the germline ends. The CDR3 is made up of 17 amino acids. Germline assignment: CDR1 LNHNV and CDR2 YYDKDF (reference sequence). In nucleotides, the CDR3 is TGTGCCACCAGCAGAGATGTAAGGGGGGCTGGGGCCAACGTCCTGACTTTC. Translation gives CATSRDVRGAGANVLTF.

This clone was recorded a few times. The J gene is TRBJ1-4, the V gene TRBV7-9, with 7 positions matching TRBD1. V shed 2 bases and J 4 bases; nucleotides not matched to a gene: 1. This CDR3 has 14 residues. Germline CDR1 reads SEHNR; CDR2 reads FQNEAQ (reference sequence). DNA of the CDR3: TGTGCCAGCAGCTTAAGGGACAGTAATGAAAAACTGTTTTTT. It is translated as CASSLRDSNEKLFF.

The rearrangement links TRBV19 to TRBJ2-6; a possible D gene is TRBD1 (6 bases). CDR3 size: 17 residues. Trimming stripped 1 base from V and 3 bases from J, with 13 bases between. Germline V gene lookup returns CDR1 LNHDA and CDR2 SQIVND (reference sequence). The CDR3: CASSIVQGRSGANVLTF. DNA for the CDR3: TGTGCCAGTAGTATAGTACAGGGCCGGAGTGGGGCCAACGTCCTGACTTTC.

CDR3 coding DNA: TGTGCCAGCAGTGAGACGGGATTGAACACTGAAGCTTTCTTT. Translating it yields CASSETGLNTEAFF. This chain joins TRBV6-4 and TRBJ1-1; D call uncertain. The CDR3 length is 14 residues. The V end lost 3 bases, the J end lost 0 bases, and 8 bases lay between the germline ends. Looked up from germline, CDR1 is MRHNA and CDR2 is SNTAGT.

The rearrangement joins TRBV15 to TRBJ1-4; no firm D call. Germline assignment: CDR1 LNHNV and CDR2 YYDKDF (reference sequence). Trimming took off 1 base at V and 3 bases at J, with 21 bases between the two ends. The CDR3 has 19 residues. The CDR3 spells CATSRGALGPPGANEKLFF. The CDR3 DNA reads TGTGCCACCAGCAGAGGGGCTTTGGGCCCCCCCGGGGCTAATGAAAAACTGTTTTTT.

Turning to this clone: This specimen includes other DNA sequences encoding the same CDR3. The CDR3 DNA reads as TGCAGCGTAAGGACGGGGTATAGCAATCAGCCCCAGCATTTT. It translates to CSVRTGYSNQPQHF. The genes are TRBV29-1 and TRBJ1-5; D is ambiguous. The CDR3 has 14 amino acids. Germline CDR1 is SQVTM and CDR2 is ANQGSEA. The V and J ends lost 6 bases and 0 bases respectively, with 12 bases between them.

The CDR3 DNA reads TGCGCCAGCAGCCAAGTTGAGGATAGCAATCAGCCCCAGCATTTT. It yields the protein CASSQVEDSNQPQHF. The chain combines TRBV4-3 with TRBJ1-5, with D hard to call. This CDR3 region has 15 residues. V was cut by 1 base and J by 0 bases, with 7 bases left in between. Germline CDR1 and CDR2: LGHNA and YSLEER.

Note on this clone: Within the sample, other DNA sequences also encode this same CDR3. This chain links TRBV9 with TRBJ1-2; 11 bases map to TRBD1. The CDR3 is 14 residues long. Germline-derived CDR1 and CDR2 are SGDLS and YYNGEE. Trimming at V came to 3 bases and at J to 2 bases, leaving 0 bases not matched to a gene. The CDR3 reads CASSGTGGNYGYTF. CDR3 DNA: TGTGCCAGCAGCGGGACAGGGGGCAACTATGGCTACACCTTC.

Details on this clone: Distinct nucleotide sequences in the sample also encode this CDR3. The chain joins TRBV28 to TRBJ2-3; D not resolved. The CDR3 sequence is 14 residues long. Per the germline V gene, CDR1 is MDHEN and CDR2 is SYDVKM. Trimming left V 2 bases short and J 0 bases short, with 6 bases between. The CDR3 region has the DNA TGTGCCAGCAGTTTACGGCGGAGCACAGATACGCAGTATTTT. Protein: CASSLRRSTDTQYF.

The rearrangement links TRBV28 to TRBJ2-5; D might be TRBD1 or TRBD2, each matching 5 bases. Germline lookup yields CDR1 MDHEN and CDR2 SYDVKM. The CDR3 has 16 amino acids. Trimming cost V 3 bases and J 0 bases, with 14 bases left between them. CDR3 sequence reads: CASSFRDEGYQETQYF. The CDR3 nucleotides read TGTGCCAGCAGTTTTAGGGACGAGGGGTACCAAGAGACCCAGTACTTC.

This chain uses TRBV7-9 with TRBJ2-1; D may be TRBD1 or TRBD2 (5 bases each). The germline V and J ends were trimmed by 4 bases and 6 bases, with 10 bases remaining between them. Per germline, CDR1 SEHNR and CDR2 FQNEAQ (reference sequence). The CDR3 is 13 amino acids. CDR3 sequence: CASSSSGPNEQFF. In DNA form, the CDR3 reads TGTGCCAGCAGCTCGTCGGGGCCCAATGAGCAGTTCTTC.

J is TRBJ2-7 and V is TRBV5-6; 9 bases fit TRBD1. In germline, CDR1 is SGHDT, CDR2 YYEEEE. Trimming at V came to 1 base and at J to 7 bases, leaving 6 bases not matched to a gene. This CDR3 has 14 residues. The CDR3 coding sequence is TGTGCCAGCAGCTTGATGGGACAGGGTTGGGAGCAGTACTTC. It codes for CASSLMGQGWEQYF.

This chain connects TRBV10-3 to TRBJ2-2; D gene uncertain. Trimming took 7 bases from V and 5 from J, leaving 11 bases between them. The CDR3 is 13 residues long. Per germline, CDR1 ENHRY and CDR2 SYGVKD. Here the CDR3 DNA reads TGTGCCATCAATTCCGACTTAACCGGGGAGCTGTTTTTT. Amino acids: CAINSDLTGELFF.